This is a list of T cell receptor beta chains from one sample in a study of T-cell reconstitution after alpha-beta-depleted transplantation in children. One entry per CDR3 protein, called by TCRdb with MiXCR from the PCR reads. The data show about 78,000 distinct CDR3 sequences, around an eighth seen once. The sequencing here drew on PBMCs, mostly from graft donor cells, taken 180 days after TCRalphabeta/CD19-depleted stem cell transplant. The origin of the receptors is a male patient between 2 and 10 years old who had a stem cell transplant for acute lymphoblastic leukemia, so the T cells may come from the graft donor. Both conserved end residues are part of each CDR3. The D gene is left open where the match is weak. Expanded clones get a size class; other rows say once, few or many, or leave the size out.

clone_size j_call v_call d_call cdr3_nt cdr3_aa
- TRBJ2-6 TRBV6-1 TRBD2 TGTGCCAGCAGTGTTGGACTAGCGGGTGCAGGGGCCAACGTCCTGACTTTC CASSVGLAGAGANVLTF
- TRBJ2-5 TRBV7-3 - TGTGCCAGCAGCCTAAGTGGACGGTTCCAAGAGACCCAGTACTTC CASSLSGRFQETQYF
few TRBJ1-1 TRBV20-1 - TGCAGTGCTAGAGTCAGAGGGGGGAAGAACACTGAAGCTTTCTTT CSARVRGGKNTEAFF
- TRBJ1-5 TRBV5-1 - TGCGCCAGCAGCAAGGCAGGGAACCAGCCCCAGCATTTT CASSKAGNQPQHF
- TRBJ1-1 TRBV4-3 - TGCGCCAGCCGCCAAATGGGGAGCACTGAAGCTTTCTTT CASRQMGSTEAFF
- TRBJ2-5 TRBV5-1 TRBD1 TGCGCCAGCAGCTTGGCCGGGACAGGGGAGACCCAGTACTTC CASSLAGTGETQYF
- TRBJ2-3 TRBV3-1 - TGTGCCAGCAGCTCGACAGGAGATACGCAGTATTTT CASSSTGDTQYF
few TRBJ1-6 TRBV29-1 - TGCAGCGTCGAACGTGGACCTGGCCCATATTATAATTCACCCCTCCACTTT CSVERGPGPYYNSPLHF
few TRBJ2-2 TRBV27 - TGTGCCAGCAGTGTCCTACAGTTAACCGGGGAGCTGTTTTTT CASSVLQLTGELFF
few TRBJ2-3 TRBV5-1 TRBD2 TGCGCCAGCAGCGGGACTAGCGGGAGGAGCACAGATACGCAGTATTTT CASSGTSGRSTDTQYF
- TRBJ1-2 TRBV9 TRBD1 TGTGCCAGCAGCGGGGGACAGTTTCTTTATGGCTACACCTTC CASSGGQFLYGYTF
few TRBJ1-2 TRBV7-2 - TGTGCCAGCAGCGGACAGAGCTTTGGCTACACCTTC CASSGQSFGYTF
few TRBJ2-1 TRBV5-1 - TGCGCCAGCAGCTTACACAATGAGCAGTTCTTC CASSLHNEQFF
few TRBJ2-7 TRBV20-1 - TGCAGTGCTAGAGCGGGGAGTAGATCCGAGCAGTACTTC CSARAGSRSEQYF
few TRBJ2-7 TRBV4-3 - TGCGCCAGCAGCCAAGATCTGGACACTGGCTACGAGCAGTACTTC CASSQDLDTGYEQYF
- TRBJ1-2 TRBV19 - TGTGCCAGTAGTATCGCAGGGGAAGGTGGCTACACCTTC CASSIAGEGGYTF
- TRBJ2-1 TRBV5-1 TRBD2 TGCGCCAGCAGCTTGAGGTGGGGGACTAGCGGGTACAATGAGCAGTTCTTC CASSLRWGTSGYNEQFF
many TRBJ2-4 TRBV9 - TGTGCCAGCAGCGACCCCAGGGCGTCCAAAAACATTCAGTACTTC CASSDPRASKNIQYF
- TRBJ2-7 TRBV7-9 - TGTGCCAGCAGCCCTCAGGGGAGGGCCTACGAGCAGTACTTC CASSPQGRAYEQYF
- TRBJ1-1 TRBV7-8 - TGTGCCAGCAGCTTAGGGGGACACAACATTAACACTGAAGCTTTCTTT CASSLGGHNINTEAFF
few TRBJ1-5 TRBV28 TRBD1 TGTGCCAGCAGTTTAGGACAGGCGAATCAGCCCCAGCATTTT CASSLGQANQPQHF
- TRBJ2-7 TRBV6-1 - TGTGCCAGCAGTACGCGCTACTCCTACGAGCAGTACTTC CASSTRYSYEQYF
few TRBJ2-4 TRBV29-1 - TGCAGCGTAGCTACTAGAACTTACGGAAACATTCAGTACTTC CSVATRTYGNIQYF
once TRBJ1-2 TRBV4-2 TRBD1 TGTGCCAGCAGCCCCCGGGACAGGGAGTGGTATGGCTACACCTTC CASSPRDREWYGYTF
few TRBJ2-1 TRBV4-1 TRBD2 TGCGCCAGCAGCCAAGCTACTCCAGGACTAGCGGGATACAATGAGCAGTTCTTC CASSQATPGLAGYNEQFF
- TRBJ1-6 TRBV2 - TGTGCCAGCACCGAGGAGGCTCGTTATAATTCACCCCTCCACTTT CASTEEARYNSPLHF
once TRBJ1-1 TRBV25-1 TRBD1 TGTGCCAGCAGTGTCCAGGGGGGGCCTAACACTGAAGCTTTCTTT CASSVQGGPNTEAFF
- TRBJ2-3 TRBV24-1 - TGTGCCACCAGTGACCCCCGGGGGCGCGGGAATCAACACGGCGCAGATACGCAGTATTTT CATSDPRGRGNQHGADTQYF
- TRBJ2-2 TRBV5-1 TRBD1 TGCGCCAGCAGCTTGGGCGACAGGGCGAACACCGGGGAGCTGTTTTTT CASSLGDRANTGELFF
few TRBJ1-2 TRBV5-1 TRBD1 TGCGCCAGCAGGACAGGGGCAGAGGGCTACACCTTC CASRTGAEGYTF
few TRBJ2-7 TRBV20-1 - TGCAGTGCTTCGACGGGTCCAACTCCTGTCGAGCAGTACTTC CSASTGPTPVEQYF
- TRBJ2-5 TRBV5-6 - TGTGCCAGCAGCTTGGGCACCCTGGGCGAGACCCAGTACTTC CASSLGTLGETQYF
few TRBJ2-3 TRBV7-6 TRBD2 TGTGCCAGCAGCTTCCACTGGACTAGCGGTAGCACAGATACGCAGTATTTT CASSFHWTSGSTDTQYF
- TRBJ2-3 TRBV6-1 TRBD2 TGTGCCAGCAGTCCAGCGGGAGTCCTAACAGATACGCAGTATTTT CASSPAGVLTDTQYF
few TRBJ1-1 TRBV20-1 - TGCAGTGCCTTACAGGGAGGAGGGGACACTGAAGCTTTCTTT CSALQGGGDTEAFF
many TRBJ2-5 TRBV7-6 TRBD2 TGTGCCAGCAGCTTGACTAGCGGGAGGCCCGGGACCCAGTACTTC CASSLTSGRPGTQYF
- TRBJ2-3 TRBV4-2 TRBD2 TGTGCCAGCAGCCCCGCCCCCGGACTAGCGGGGGGCACAGATACGCAGTATTTT CASSPAPGLAGGTDTQYF
- TRBJ1-2 TRBV20-1 - TGCAGTGCCTACGGACAGTCAGGACAACGGGGCGGCTACACCTTC CSAYGQSGQRGGYTF
few TRBJ2-7 TRBV14 - TGTGCCAGCCGACAGGGGAGGGACTCCTACGAGCAGTACTTC CASRQGRDSYEQYF
few TRBJ2-5 TRBV5-6 - TGTGCCAGCAGATGGCTGGACAGGGAGGGGACCCAGTACTTC CASRWLDREGTQYF
few TRBJ2-5 TRBV20-1 - TGCAGTGCTAGAGATGCGGGCCGGGGGATCCAAGAGACCCAGTACTTC CSARDAGRGIQETQYF
few TRBJ1-6 TRBV9 - TGTGCCAGCAGCGTAGCACCATTTCTCGATAATTCACCCCTCCACTTT CASSVAPFLDNSPLHF
few TRBJ2-7 TRBV10-3 - TGTGCCATCAGTGAGTCATCCCAGGACAGCGACGAGCAGTACTTC CAISESSQDSDEQYF
few TRBJ1-1 TRBV29-1 TRBD1 TGCAGCGCCCGGGACAGACGTGAAGCTTTCTTT CSARDRREAFF
- TRBJ1-5 TRBV12-5 - TGTGCTAGTGGTTTGCCCAAATCAGGGGAAAGCTTCGGCAATCAGCCCCGGCATTTT CASGLPKSGESFGNQPRHF
- TRBJ2-1 TRBV5-1 - TGCGCCAGCAGCTTGAGGTCCTACAATGAGCAGTTCTTC CASSLRSYNEQFF
few TRBJ1-3 TRBV5-1 - TGCGCCAGCAGCTCCACAGTCTCTGGAAACACCATATATTTT CASSSTVSGNTIYF
- TRBJ2-7 TRBV7-8 TRBD2 TGTGCCAGCAGCTTCGTAGCGGGAGGGCCAGGCGAGCAGTACTTC CASSFVAGGPGEQYF
- TRBJ2-3 TRBV7-2 - TGTGCCAGCAGCTTAGACAGGGCGGCAGATACGCAGTATTTT CASSLDRAADTQYF
few TRBJ2-7 TRBV5-5 - TGTGCCAGCAGCCCCCGGACGGTCCAGTACGAGCAGTACTTC CASSPRTVQYEQYF
few TRBJ2-1 TRBV10-3 TRBD2 TGTGCCATCAGACGGGCGGGAGCGGATGAGCAGTTCTTC CAIRRAGADEQFF
few TRBJ1-1 TRBV5-5 - TGTGCCAGCAGCTACCAGACAGGTCGGAACACTGAAGCTTTCTTT CASSYQTGRNTEAFF
many TRBJ2-4 TRBV10-3 TRBD2 TGTGCCATCAGTGAGTCGGGACTAGCGGACCACCTAGCCAAAAACATTCAGTACTTC CAISESGLADHLAKNIQYF
few TRBJ1-2 TRBV27 TRBD1 TGTGCCAGCAGTTTATTGGGACAGAGCTATGGCTACACCTTC CASSLLGQSYGYTF